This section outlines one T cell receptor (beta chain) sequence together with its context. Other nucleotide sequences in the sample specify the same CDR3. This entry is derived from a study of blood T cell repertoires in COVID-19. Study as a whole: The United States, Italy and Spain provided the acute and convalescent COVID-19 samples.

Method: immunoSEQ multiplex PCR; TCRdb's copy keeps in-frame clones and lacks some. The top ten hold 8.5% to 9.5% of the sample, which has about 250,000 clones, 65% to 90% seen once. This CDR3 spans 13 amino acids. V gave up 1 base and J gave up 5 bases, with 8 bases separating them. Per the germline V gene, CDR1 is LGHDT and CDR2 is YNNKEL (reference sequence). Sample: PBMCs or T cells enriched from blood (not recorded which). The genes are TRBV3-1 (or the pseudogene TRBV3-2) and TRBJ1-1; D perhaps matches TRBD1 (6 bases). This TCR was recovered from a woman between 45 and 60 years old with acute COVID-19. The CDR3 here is CASSQGGPTEAFF. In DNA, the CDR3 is TGTGCCAGCAGCCAAGGGGGGCCTACTGAAGCTTTCTTT.